The text below deals with one T cell receptor (beta chain). Its antigen is still unknown. The data were taken from a study of blood T cells in healthy people across ages. Findings and limits, study-wide: Long-lived donors had more naive CD4+ cells and higher diversity than aged donors. Per-million-T-cell TCR beta diversity fell roughly linearly with age.

Germline V gives CDR1 MNHEY, CDR2 SVGEGT. This CDR3 spans 14 amino acids. Trimming shortened V by 6 bases and J by 0 bases, and 11 bases separated the two germline ends. Sample-barcoded 5' priming and a J-beta primer mix drove a second PCR of roughly 6 to 12 cycles. A template-switch adaptor with 12 random nucleotides tagged each cDNA molecule. Samples each returned at least 2.5 million CDR3-containing paired-end reads. TCRdb independently ran MiXCR on the 5' RACE reads; one entry per CDR3 protein. The data show about a million distinct CDR3 sequences, with roughly two fifths seen just once and approximately 14% held by the top ten.

The genes are TRBV6-2 or TRBV6-3 and TRBJ1-2; D may be TRBD1 (5 bases). Source material: blood. This TCR derives from a man younger than 30 in good health. For the CDR3, the DNA is TGTGCCAGCAGCGGACACTTTTCTAACTATGGCTACACCTTC. This codes for CASSGHFSNYGYTF.